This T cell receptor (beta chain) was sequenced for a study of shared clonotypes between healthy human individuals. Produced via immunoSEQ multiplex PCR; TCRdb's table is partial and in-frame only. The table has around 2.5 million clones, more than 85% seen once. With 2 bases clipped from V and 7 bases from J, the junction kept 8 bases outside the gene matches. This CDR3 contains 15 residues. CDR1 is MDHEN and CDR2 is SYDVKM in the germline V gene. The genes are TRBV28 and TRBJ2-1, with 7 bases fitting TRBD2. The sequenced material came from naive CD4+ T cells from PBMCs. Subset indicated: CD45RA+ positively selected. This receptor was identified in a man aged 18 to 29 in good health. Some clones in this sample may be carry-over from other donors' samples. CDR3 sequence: CASSLGGSRGNEQFF. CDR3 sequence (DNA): TGTGCCAGCAGTTTAGGCGGGAGCCGAGGTAATGAGCAGTTCTTC. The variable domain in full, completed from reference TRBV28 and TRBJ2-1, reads DVKVTQSSRYLVKRTGEKVFLECVQDMDHENMFWYRQDPGLGLRLIYFSYDVKMKEKGDIPEGYSVSREKKERFSLILESASTNQTSMYLCASSLGGSRGNEQFFGPGTRLTVL.